This T cell receptor beta chain is from a study of a mutant IDH1 vaccine in newly diagnosed glioma. Looking at the study overall: Vaccines were first given 4-6 weeks after radiotherapy alone, or with temozolomide cycles. Treated patients, averaging around 40 years, were about 62% male and about 38% female. Patients had received radiotherapy, temozolomide, or both previously, most receiving both.

Described time point: week 5, during vaccination. With topical imiquimod, each dose of the vaccine consisted of 300 ug of mutant IDH1 20-mer peptide. Newly diagnosed WHO grade 3 or 4 IDH1-mutant, ATRX-lost astrocytomas were identified in the donors. About this clone itself: The antigen is undetermined. Because the CDR3 is missing its conserved closing phenylalanine or tryptophan, this is likely a read error. No DNA is shown, since the ends of the CDR3 on it are uncertain; the CDR3 is the one TCRdb lists.

Including both end residues, the CDR3 is 11 amino acids long. CDR1 is ENHRY and CDR2 is SYGVKD in the germline V gene. Data came from immunoSEQ multiplex PCR; TCRdb stores just in-frame clones and leaves some out. The table includes about 56,000 clones, 80% to 90% detected once. This specimen was PBMCs, taken from a glioma patient whose treatment included an IDH1 peptide vaccine. The receptor comes from a woman aged 40 to 50 with glioma. This chain uses TRBV10-3 with TRBJ1-4. The CDR3 reads CAISEKTAWSH.